A selection of T cell receptor beta chains follows, all from one sample in a study of radiation and T cells in renal cell carcinoma. Only in-frame clones appear in the TCRdb table, and some are missing; sequencing was by immunoSEQ multiplex PCR. The table records about 58,000 clones, around 77% of them present only once. The input for sequencing was blood, taken from a patient whose treatment included radiotherapy and nephrectomy. Every receptor here comes from a man between 60 and 75 years old with renal cell carcinoma. The CDR3 runs from the conserved cysteine through the conserved F or W. The D gene is left open where the match is weak. Not every row has a clone size; where given, it reads once, few, many or a size class.

v_call,clone_size,d_call,j_call,cdr3_nt,cdr3_aa
TRBV7-6,once,.,TRBJ2-5,TGTGCCAGCAGTCGGGGCTACCAAGAGACCCAGTACTTC,CASSRGYQETQYF
TRBV6-5,.,.,TRBJ1-1,TGTGCCAGCAGTTACTCGGTTGGGAACACTGAAGCTTTCTTT,CASSYSVGNTEAFF
TRBV7-2,.,.,TRBJ1-1,TGTGCCAGCAGCTTATCGCCAGGGAACACTGAAGCTTTCTTT,CASSLSPGNTEAFF
TRBV5-4,.,.,TRBJ1-2,TGTGCCAGCAGCACACCGGGACTCGAAGGTCCAGGAGGTGGCTACACCTTC,CASSTPGLEGPGGGYTF
TRBV5-1,.,TRBD2,TRBJ2-5,TGCGCCAGCAGCCCGGGGGGGACGACGAGGGAGACCCAGTACTTC,CASSPGGTTRETQYF
TRBV5-6,.,.,TRBJ2-5,TGTGCCAGCAGCTTTGATCAAGAGACCCAGTACTTC,CASSFDQETQYF
TRBV2,few,TRBD1,TRBJ1-1,TGTGCCAGCAAGGGGGCGATGAACACTGAAGCTTTCTTT,CASKGAMNTEAFF
TRBV6-1,few,.,TRBJ1-6,TGTGCCAGCAGAAACTCTAACAGTAATTCACCCCTCCACTTT,CASRNSNSNSPLHF
TRBV19,.,.,TRBJ2-2,TGTGCCAGTAGCGATGGACATCTAAACACCGGGGAGCTGTTTTTT,CASSDGHLNTGELFF
TRBV25-1,once,TRBD1,TRBJ2-2,TGTGCCAGCAGTGAATCCGAGGGACAGGGGGGACGCACCGGGGAGCTGTTTTTT,CASSESEGQGGRTGELFF
TRBV4-2,.,.,TRBJ2-5,TGTGCCAGCAGCCAAGTAGAACTAAGAGAAGAGACCCAGTACTTC,CASSQVELREETQYF
TRBV10-3,few,TRBD2,TRBJ2-2,TGTGCCATCAGCAAGACTAGCGGGAGTGGTACCGGGGAGCTGTTTTTT,CAISKTSGSGTGELFF
TRBV5-3,.,TRBD1,TRBJ1-5,TGTGCCAGAAGCTGGGACAGGGGGGGCCCGAGCAATCAGCCCCAGCATTTT,CARSWDRGGPSNQPQHF